The 8 T cell receptor beta chains in this list originate from one sample, sequenced in a study of technical replicates of blood from a few donors. Assay used: immunoSEQ multiplex PCR; TCRdb lists only in-frame clones, some missing. The profile shows roughly 71,000 clones, around nine tenths of them singletons. Sequenced input: T cells isolated from PBMCs. All receptors come from a human donor in good health.

The rearrangement uses TRBV6-6 and TRBJ1-4, with unresolved D. Trimming took off 4 bases at V and 12 bases at J, with 9 bases between the two ends. From germline, CDR1 is MNHNY and CDR2 SVGAGI (reference sequence). The CDR3 contains 11 residues. The CDR3 DNA reads as TGTGCCAGCAGTTCCGGGGTCGAACTGTTTTTT. It is translated as CASSSGVELFF.

The chain carries TRBV2 and TRBJ2-2; D perhaps matches TRBD1 (5 bases). The germline gives CDR1 SNHLY, CDR2 FYNNEI. The CDR3 extends over 14 amino acids. V lost 5 bases, J lost 5 bases, and 12 bases lay in between. The CDR3 sequence: CASSTTRGTGELFF. CDR3 DNA sequence: TGTGCCAGCAGTACCACAAGGGGAACCGGGGAGCTGTTTTTT. The full variable domain, its missing parts supplied by reference TRBV2 and TRBJ2-2, is EPEVTQTPSHQVTQMGQEVILRCVPISNHLYFYWYRQILGQKVEFLVSFYNNEISEKSEIFDDQFSVERPDGSNFTLKIRSTKLEDSAMYFCASSTTRGTGELFFGEGSRLTVL.

The genes are TRBV20-1 and TRBJ1-2; D uncertain. This CDR3 region has 11 residues. Germline V gene data show CDR1 as DFQATT and CDR2 as SNEGSKA (reference sequence). V gave up 6 bases and J gave up 4 bases, with 9 bases separating them. The CDR3 DNA reads TGCAGTGCGACTGAACCCTATGGCTACACCTTC. Translation gives CSATEPYGYTF.

This clone came up once. The chain recombines TRBV9 with TRBJ2-7, with 8 bases lining up with TRBD1. The CDR3 loop spans 14 amino acids. In germline, CDR1 is SGDLS, CDR2 YYNGEE. V was clipped by 0 bases and J by 3 bases; unmatched bases: 2. The CDR3 sequence is CASSVGTGNYEQYF. Here the CDR3 DNA reads TGTGCCAGCAGCGTAGGGACAGGGAACTACGAGCAGTACTTC.

The chain couples TRBV4-3 to TRBJ2-7; 13 bases are shared with TRBD2. V gave up 1 base and J gave up 7 bases; unmatched junction bases: 1. The CDR3 totals 14 residues. CDR1 is LGHNA and CDR2 is YSLEER in the germline V gene. The CDR3 nucleotides read TGCGCCAGCAGCCAAGCACTAGCGGGAGGGGAGCAGTACTTC. Amino acid sequence: CASSQALAGGEQYF.

This clone was picked up one time. V usage is TRBV27 and J usage is TRBJ2-6, with TRBD1 matching over 7 bases. Per germline, CDR1 MNHEY and CDR2 SMNVEV (reference sequence). The CDR3 has 14 residues. The V gene end was trimmed by 8 bases and the J gene end by 4 bases; junction bases not matched to a gene: 5. CDR3 sequence: CASGTVGGANVLTF. DNA of the CDR3: TGTGCCAGCGGGACAGTGGGGGGGGCCAACGTCCTGACTTTC.

The chain employs TRBV27 and TRBJ2-5; 10 bases agree with TRBD2. The CDR3 has 15 residues. CDR1 is MNHEY, CDR2 SMNVEV, per germline (reference sequence). V lost 3 bases and J lost 5; bases outside the gene matches: 6. The CDR3 loop is CASSFASGSRETQYF. CDR3 nucleotide sequence: TGTGCCAGCAGTTTCGCTAGCGGGAGTCGGGAGACCCAGTACTTC.

The chain links TRBV10-3 to TRBJ2-2; maybe TRBD2 (6 bases). The CDR3 has 16 amino acids. Germline V gene sequence: CDR1 ENHRY, CDR2 SYGVKD. The V and J ends lost 3 bases and 6 bases respectively, with 17 bases between them. The CDR3 here is CAISDINSSGAGELFF. The CDR3 DNA follows: TGTGCCATCAGTGACATTAACTCCTCGGGAGCCGGGGAGCTGTTTTTT.